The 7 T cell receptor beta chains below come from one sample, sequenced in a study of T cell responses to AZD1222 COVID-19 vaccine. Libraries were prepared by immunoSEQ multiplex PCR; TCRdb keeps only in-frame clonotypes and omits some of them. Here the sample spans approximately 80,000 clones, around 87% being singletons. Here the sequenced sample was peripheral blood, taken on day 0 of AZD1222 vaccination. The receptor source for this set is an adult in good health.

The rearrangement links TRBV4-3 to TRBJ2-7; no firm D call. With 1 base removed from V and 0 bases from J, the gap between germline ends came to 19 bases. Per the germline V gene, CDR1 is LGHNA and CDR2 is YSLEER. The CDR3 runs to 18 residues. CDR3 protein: CASSQGASWVNSSYEQYF. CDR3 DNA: TGCGCCAGCAGCCAAGGTGCCTCCTGGGTAAATAGCTCCTACGAGCAGTACTTC.

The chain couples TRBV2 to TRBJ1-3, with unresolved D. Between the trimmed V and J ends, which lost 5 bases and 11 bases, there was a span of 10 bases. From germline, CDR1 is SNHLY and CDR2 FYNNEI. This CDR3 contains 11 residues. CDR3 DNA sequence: TGTGCCAGCAGTAGAGGGCCCGCCATATATTTT. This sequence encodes CASSRGPAIYF.

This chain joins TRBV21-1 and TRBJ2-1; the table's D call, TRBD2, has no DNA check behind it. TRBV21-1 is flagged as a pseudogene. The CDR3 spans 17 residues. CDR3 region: CASSKVGTSGSLNEQFF. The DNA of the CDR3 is TGTGCCAGCAGCAAAGTCGGGACTAGCGGGAGCCTCAATGAGCAGTTCTTC.

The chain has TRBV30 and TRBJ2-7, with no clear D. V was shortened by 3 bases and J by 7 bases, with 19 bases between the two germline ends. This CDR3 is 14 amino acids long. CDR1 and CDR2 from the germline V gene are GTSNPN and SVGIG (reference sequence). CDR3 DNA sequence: TGTGCCTGGAGATCTCCCGGCGCCCGCGCGGAGCAGTACTTC. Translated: CAWRSPGARAEQYF.

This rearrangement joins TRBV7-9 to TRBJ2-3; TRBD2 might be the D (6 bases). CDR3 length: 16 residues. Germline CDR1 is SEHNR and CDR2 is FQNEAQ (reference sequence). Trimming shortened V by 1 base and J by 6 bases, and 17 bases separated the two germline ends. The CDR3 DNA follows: TGTGCCAGCAGCTTAGTCCGACCGACTAGGACTGATACGCAGTATTTT. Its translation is CASSLVRPTRTDTQYF.

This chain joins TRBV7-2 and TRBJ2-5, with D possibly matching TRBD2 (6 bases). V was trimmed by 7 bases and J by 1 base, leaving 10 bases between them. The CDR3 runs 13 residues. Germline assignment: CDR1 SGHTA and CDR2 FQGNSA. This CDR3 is CASIASAQETQYF. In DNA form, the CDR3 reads TGTGCCAGCATCGCTAGCGCCCAAGAGACCCAGTACTTC.

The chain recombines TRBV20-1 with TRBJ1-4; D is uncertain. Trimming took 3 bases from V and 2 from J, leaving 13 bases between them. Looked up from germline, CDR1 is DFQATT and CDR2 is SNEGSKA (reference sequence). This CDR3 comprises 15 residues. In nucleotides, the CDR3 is TGCAGTGCTAGTCCCTTGGGAGAGACTAATGAAAAACTGTTTTTT. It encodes CSASPLGETNEKLFF.